Listed below are T cell receptor beta chains from one sample, sequenced in a study of breast tumors, draining lymph nodes, adjacent tissues. MiXCR was run by TCRdb on the multiplex PCR reads, yielding one entry per CDR3 protein. This table holds approximately 9,000 distinct CDR3 sequences, under 55% found once. The sequenced sample consisted of tumor-adjacent breast tissue. These receptors all stem from a female donor with breast cancer. Some clones in this sample may be carry-over from other donors' samples. The CDR3 runs from the conserved cysteine through the conserved F or W. A D gene is named only where the DNA matches it firmly. Only part of the rows carry a size: once, few, many, or a class if the clone is expanded.

TRBV7-6,TRBD1,medium-sized,TRBJ2-5,TGTGCCAGCAGCTTAGCCCCAAAGACAGGGACGAAACAAGAGACCCAGTACTTC,CASSLAPKTGTKQETQYF
TRBV9,.,.,TRBJ2-1,TGCGCCAGCAGCTTGGGGTCGTCCTACAATGAGCAGTTCTTC,CASSLGSSYNEQFF
TRBV9,TRBD1,.,TRBJ1-2,TGTGCCAGCAACGACAGGGTTGGCCACACCTTC,CASNDRVGHTF
TRBV29-1,TRBD1,many,TRBJ2-5,TGCAGCGTGGCGGGACAGGGGTCCCAAGAGACCCAGTACTTC,CSVAGQGSQETQYF
TRBV9,TRBD1,medium-sized,TRBJ1-6,TGTGCCAGCAGCGTAGAAACAGGGGGTTCACCCCTCCACTTT,CASSVETGGSPLHF
TRBV7-8,TRBD2,.,TRBJ2-3,TGTGCCAGCAGCAGTGGGACTAGCGGGGGGAACACAGATACGCAGTATTTT,CASSSGTSGGNTDTQYF
TRBV7-3,.,medium-sized,TRBJ2-7,TGTGCCAGCAGCCTTGCCGGGGGTGACTCCTACGAGCAGTACTTC,CASSLAGGDSYEQYF
TRBV29-1,.,.,TRBJ2-7,TGCAGCGTTGTTTATCGGGAGCAGTACTTC,CSVVYREQYF
TRBV12-5,.,many,TRBJ2-3,TGTGCTAGTGGTTTAGGTGGGGGACCATCAGATACGCAGTATTTT,CASGLGGGPSDTQYF
TRBV3-1,.,many,TRBJ1-3,TGTGCCAGCAGCCAAGCCACTGGAAACACCATATATTTT,CASSQATGNTIYF
TRBV5-6,TRBD1,.,TRBJ1-2,TGTGCCAGCAGCCCGGGACAGAGCGGCTACACCTTC,CASSPGQSGYTF
TRBV7-9,.,.,TRBJ2-7,TGTGCCAGCAGCTCTGGAGGGGGACAGCCTGCCTACGAGCAGTACTTC,CASSSGGGQPAYEQYF
TRBV5-1,.,.,TRBJ1-2,TGCGCCAGCAGCTTGGCCGGGTACATCTACCATGGCTACACCTTC,CASSLAGYIYHGYTF
TRBV5-1,TRBD2,.,TRBJ2-1,TGTGCCAGCAGCTTAAGCGGGAGCGCCCACAATGAGCAGTTCTTC,CASSLSGSAHNEQFF
TRBV19,TRBD1,many,TRBJ2-7,TGTGCCAGTAGTATAGGCACAGGGGCTACCTACGAGCAGTACTTC,CASSIGTGATYEQYF
TRBV28,.,many,TRBJ1-1,TGTGCCAGCAGTTTGACAGTGGACACTGAAGCTTTCTTT,CASSLTVDTEAFF
TRBV20-1,TRBD1,many,TRBJ2-4,TGCAGTGCTATAGAGGGGACAGGGAGGGAAAACATTCAGTACTTC,CSAIEGTGRENIQYF
TRBV7-6,TRBD2,.,TRBJ2-1,TGTGCCAGCAGCTTAGATAGCGGGAGGGAGTACAATGAGCAGTTCTTC,CASSLDSGREYNEQFF
TRBV20-1,.,.,TRBJ2-3,TGCAGCGCCGCAGGCGATACGCAGTATTTT,CSAAGDTQYF
TRBV29-1,.,.,TRBJ1-6,TGCAGCGGGAGCGGGACGGCATATAATTCACCCCTCCACTTT,CSGSGTAYNSPLHF
TRBV28,.,many,TRBJ2-6,TGTGCCAGCAGTTCGCAGGGTACCGGGGCCAACGTCCTGACTTTC,CASSSQGTGANVLTF
TRBV6-5,.,medium-sized,TRBJ1-2,TGTGCCAGCCGACCTCAGGGGCCATATGGCTACACCTTC,CASRPQGPYGYTF
TRBV20-1,TRBD1,.,TRBJ2-5,TGCAGTCCCCTAAGGACAGGGGGAGAAGAGACCCAGTACTTC,CSPLRTGGEETQYF
TRBV18,.,.,TRBJ2-7,TGTGCCAGCTCACCTGGGGGAGGCGAGCAGTACTTC,CASSPGGGEQYF
TRBV12-3/TRBV12-4,TRBD1,medium-sized,TRBJ2-7,TGTGCCAGCGTGCGGGGAACCGGGACAGGGGAATACGAGCAGTACTTC,CASVRGTGTGEYEQYF
TRBV4-1,.,.,TRBJ2-2,TGCGCCAGCAGCCTAGAGGGACGGTCGAACACCGGGGAGCTGTCTTTT,CASSLEGRSNTGELSF
TRBV20-1,TRBD2,.,TRBJ2-1,TGCAGTGCTAGAGATACCGGTTGGGCCAGCGGGAGGTCTAATGAGCAGTTCTTC,CSARDTGWASGRSNEQFF
TRBV20-1,.,medium-sized,TRBJ2-7,TGCAGTGCTAGAGACCCTGTAGGGGGCGGGAGTCCGGGCGAGCAGTACTTC,CSARDPVGGGSPGEQYF
TRBV27,TRBD2,medium-sized,TRBJ2-7,TGTGCCAGCAGTTCCTTAGCGGGAGGGCCCTACGAGCAGTACTTC,CASSSLAGGPYEQYF
TRBV2,.,many,TRBJ2-3,TGTGCCAGCAGTGCAGTGGAAGATACGCAGTATTTT,CASSAVEDTQYF
TRBV18,.,many,TRBJ1-2,TGTGCCAGCTCACCTGAACAGGGAGCTATCTATGGCTACACCTTC,CASSPEQGAIYGYTF
TRBV11-2,TRBD1,.,TRBJ1-3,TGTGCCAGCAGCTTAGCCCTACAGGGGAGTTCCTATGGCTACACCATATATTTT,CASSLALQGSSYGYTIYF